The rows below give T cell receptor beta chains drawn from one sample of a study of cytomegalovirus exposure and HLA in healthy donors. Clones were sequenced by immunoSEQ multiplex PCR, and TCRdb holds only the in-frame ones, with some missing. The sample consists of roughly 140,000 clones, less than 85% of them appearing once. Sequenced sample: PBMCs. Receptors originate from a woman aged 45-65 years in good health and CMV-seropositive. Both conserved end residues are part of each CDR3. The D gene is left open where the match is weak. For some rows the clone size is stated as once, few or many, or as a class when expanded; others skip it.

J: TRBJ2-7
size: once
D: TRBD1
V: TRBV13
CDR3: CASSSGTGVYEQYF
DNA: TGTGCCAGCAGCTCTGGGACAGGGGTCTACGAGCAGTACTTC

J: TRBJ2-1
size: .
D: .
V: TRBV6-4
CDR3: CASSDPRDVDNEQFF
DNA: TGTGCCAGCAGTGACCCCAGGGATGTGGACAATGAGCAGTTCTTC

J: TRBJ1-1
size: .
D: .
V: TRBV20-1
CDR3: CSAGGRTEAFF
DNA: TGCAGTGCAGGGGGAAGGACTGAAGCTTTCTTT

J: TRBJ1-1
size: .
D: .
V: TRBV5-1
CDR3: CASSDSKGGGQRNTEAFF
DNA: TGCGCCAGCAGCGACTCAAAAGGGGGGGGACAAAGGAACACTGAAGCTTTCTTT

J: TRBJ2-5
size: .
D: TRBD2
V: TRBV11-2
CDR3: CASSQGGSGETQYF
DNA: TGTGCCAGCAGCCAGGGAGGGAGTGGGGAGACCCAGTACTTC

J: TRBJ1-6
size: .
D: TRBD1
V: TRBV30
CDR3: CAWNLDRVLTPLHF
DNA: TGTGCCTGGAATCTCGACAGGGTACTAACACCCCTCCACTTT

J: TRBJ2-7
size: .
D: .
V: TRBV9
CDR3: CASSAPGQRQYF
DNA: TGTGCCAGCAGCGCTCCAGGACAAAGGCAGTACTTC

J: TRBJ1-4
size: .
D: TRBD1
V: TRBV2
CDR3: CASSQGGTNEKLFF
DNA: TGTGCCAGCAGTCAGGGGGGCACTAATGAAAAACTGTTTTTT

J: TRBJ1-6
size: few
D: TRBD1
V: TRBV5-6
CDR3: CASSSGQGSSNSPLHF
DNA: TGTGCCAGCAGCTCGGGACAGGGCAGTTCTAATTCACCCCTCCACTTT

J: TRBJ2-3
size: .
D: .
V: TRBV7-2
CDR3: CASKGDYGTDTQYF
DNA: TGTGCCAGCAAGGGGGACTACGGTACTGATACGCAGTATTTT

J: TRBJ2-2
size: .
D: .
V: TRBV10-3
CDR3: CAIGDFSSTYTGELFF
DNA: TGTGCCATAGGGGACTTCTCAAGCACCTACACCGGGGAGCTGTTTTTT

J: TRBJ2-1
size: .
D: .
V: TRBV7-9
CDR3: CASSPGAVEEQFF
DNA: TGTGCCAGCAGCCCAGGGGCGGTAGAGGAGCAGTTCTTC

J: TRBJ1-4
size: once
D: .
V: TRBV10-2
CDR3: CASSTQGGGEKLFF
DNA: TGCGCCAGCAGCACACAGGGTGGAGGAGAAAAACTGTTTTTT

J: TRBJ2-2
size: once
D: TRBD1
V: TRBV19
CDR3: CASSVGTGRNTGELFF
DNA: TGTGCCAGTAGTGTGGGGACAGGGAGGAACACCGGGGAGCTGTTTTTT

J: TRBJ1-4
size: .
D: TRBD1
V: TRBV6-5
CDR3: CASRPQGESEKLFF
DNA: TGTGCCAGCAGACCCCAGGGGGAGAGTGAAAAACTGTTTTTT

J: TRBJ1-6
size: .
D: .
V: TRBV15
CDR3: CATSRGTQEALNSPLHF
DNA: TGTGCCACCAGCAGAGGCACGCAGGAAGCACTTAATTCACCCCTCCACTTT

J: TRBJ1-1
size: .
D: .
V: TRBV6-6
CDR3: CASSSWANTEAFF
DNA: TGTGCCAGCAGTTCTTGGGCGAACACTGAAGCTTTCTTT

J: TRBJ1-1
size: .
D: TRBD1
V: TRBV7-2
CDR3: CASSLDRVTEAFF
DNA: TGTGCCAGCAGCCTGGACAGGGTGACTGAAGCTTTCTTT

J: TRBJ2-1
size: .
D: .
V: TRBV2
CDR3: CASSEIAYNEQFF
DNA: TGTGCCAGCAGTGAAATAGCTTACAATGAGCAGTTCTTC

J: TRBJ2-1
size: .
D: .
V: TRBV29-1
CDR3: CSVGRVGDEQFF
DNA: TGCAGCGTTGGGAGGGTAGGAGATGAGCAGTTCTTC

J: TRBJ2-3
size: .
D: TRBD2
V: TRBV7-2
CDR3: CASSLVLAGATDTQYF
DNA: TGTGCCAGCAGCTTAGTACTAGCGGGGGCCACAGATACGCAGTATTTT

J: TRBJ1-2
size: .
D: TRBD1
V: TRBV6-6
CDR3: CASRPQGAGYTF
DNA: TGTGCCAGCAGGCCACAGGGGGCTGGCTACACCTTC

J: TRBJ2-7
size: .
D: .
V: TRBV11-2
CDR3: CASSREPYEQYF
DNA: TGTGCCAGCAGCCGCGAACCCTACGAGCAGTACTTC

J: TRBJ2-7
size: .
D: .
V: TRBV28
CDR3: CASSSLDSYEQYF
DNA: TGTGCCAGCAGTTCCTTGGACAGCTACGAGCAGTACTTC

J: TRBJ2-2
size: few
D: TRBD2
V: TRBV6-1
CDR3: CASSASSGSYLFF
DNA: TGTGCCAGCAGTGCATCTAGCGGGTCGTATCTGTTTTTT

J: TRBJ1-1
size: .
D: TRBD1
V: TRBV25-1
CDR3: CASSLGQGMNTEAFF
DNA: TGTGCCAGCAGCCTAGGACAGGGGATGAACACTGAAGCTTTCTTT

J: TRBJ2-5
size: few
D: .
V: TRBV2
CDR3: CASTAGGLTETQYF
DNA: TGTGCCAGCACGGCCGGGGGGCTCACAGAGACCCAGTACTTC

J: TRBJ1-6
size: .
D: .
V: TRBV6-1
CDR3: CASSLSGVNSPLHF
DNA: TGTGCCAGCAGTCTCTCGGGGGTCAATTCACCCCTCCACTTT

J: TRBJ1-2
size: .
D: .
V: TRBV5-6
CDR3: CASSSQAHYGYTF
DNA: TGTGCCAGCAGCTCCCAGGCTCACTATGGCTACACCTTC

J: TRBJ2-1
size: .
D: TRBD1
V: TRBV5-4
CDR3: CASSSWTGDNEQFF
DNA: TGTGCCAGCAGCTCTTGGACAGGGGACAATGAGCAGTTCTTC

J: TRBJ2-7
size: .
D: TRBD1
V: TRBV29-1
CDR3: CSALQGQGIGRQYF
DNA: TGCAGCGCACTACAAGGACAGGGAATAGGGAGGCAGTACTTC

J: TRBJ1-2
size: .
D: TRBD1
V: TRBV5-6
CDR3: CASSLRGPDYGYTF
DNA: TGTGCCAGCAGCCTAAGGGGGCCGGACTATGGCTACACCTTC

J: TRBJ2-7
size: few
D: TRBD1
V: TRBV27
CDR3: CASSPGTGLKGEYF
DNA: TGTGCCAGCAGTCCCGGGACAGGGCTTAAAGGGGAGTACTTC